This T cell receptor beta chain was sequenced in a study of CD8 T cells in Susac syndrome. The T cells that were sequenced for TCR beta were CD8+ and CD4+ cells from blood. The RNA input was roughly 0.45 to 1 ug, and it was reverse transcribed with random hexamers. By means of immunoSEQ multiplex PCR, TCR beta CDR3 spanning 54 Vbeta and 13 Jbeta underwent amplification. TCRdb passed the immunoSEQ multiplex PCR reads through MiXCR, listing each CDR3 protein once. The sample lists fewer than 150,000 distinct CDR3 sequences, around 91% occurring once. With 1 base removed from V and 5 bases from J, the gap between germline ends came to 12 bases. CDR3 length equals 14 residues. CDR1 SGHTA and CDR2 FQGNSA come from the germline V gene.

Sequences were obtained from CD8+ T cells from PBMCs. V gene TRBV7-2 combines with J gene TRBJ2-7, with D tentatively TRBD1 or TRBD2 (5 bases each). This TCR came from a human donor with multiple sclerosis. The CDR3 region is CASSLGAGADEQYF. The CDR3 nucleotides are TGTGCCAGCAGCTTAGGAGCCGGGGCGGACGAGCAGTACTTC.